This T cell receptor beta chain was captured in a study of blood T cells in healthy people across ages. Study-wide context: About one barcoded beta molecule per two T cells came from capture by template switching. Broader study findings: Long-lived donors had more naive CD4+ cells and higher diversity than aged donors.

Notes on this clonotype: Its antigen is not identified.

Total RNA, at least 6 micrograms per sample, was extracted from PBMCs. This CDR3 is built from 13 residues. Trimming shortened V by 7 bases and J by 0 bases, and 10 bases separated the two germline ends. Looked up from germline, CDR1 is SNHLY and CDR2 is FYNNEI. The second PCR ran roughly 7 to 11 cycles with a sample-barcoded 5' primer and J-beta primers. CDR3-containing paired-end reads numbered at least 2.5 million in each sample. MiXCR was run by TCRdb on the 5' RACE reads, yielding one entry per CDR3 protein. The sample includes roughly 1,500,000 distinct CDR3 sequences, roughly 40% seen only once; the top ten take 7% to 9%.

The clonotype was recovered from a young woman in good health. Sequenced input: blood. The rearrangement uses TRBV2 and TRBJ2-7; D unresolved. The CDR3 is CASTPEYSYEQYF. DNA for the CDR3: TGTGCCAGCACCCCGGAGTACTCCTACGAGCAGTACTTC.